This T cell receptor (beta chain) was sequenced during a study of vaccination and CD4 T cells after COVID-19. Using its own MiXCR run on the PCR reads, TCRdb lists one record per CDR3 protein. The sample lists 20,000 or so distinct CDR3 sequences, 60% seen once, with 0.9% to 1.2% in the top ten. CDR1 and CDR2 from the germline V gene are LNHDA and SQIVND (reference sequence). V lost 5 bases and J lost 7, with 15 bases in between. This CDR3 is 15 amino acids long. The sample in question was CD4+ T cells from blood, obtained after SARS-CoV-2 vaccination. The TCR was taken from a human donor who had recovered from COVID-19. The chain joins TRBV19 to TRBJ1-6; D is unclear. In nucleotides, the CDR3 is TGTGCCAGTAGTCTAGGACGGTCCGGGAATTCACCCCTCCACTTT. Residues: CASSLGRSGNSPLHF.